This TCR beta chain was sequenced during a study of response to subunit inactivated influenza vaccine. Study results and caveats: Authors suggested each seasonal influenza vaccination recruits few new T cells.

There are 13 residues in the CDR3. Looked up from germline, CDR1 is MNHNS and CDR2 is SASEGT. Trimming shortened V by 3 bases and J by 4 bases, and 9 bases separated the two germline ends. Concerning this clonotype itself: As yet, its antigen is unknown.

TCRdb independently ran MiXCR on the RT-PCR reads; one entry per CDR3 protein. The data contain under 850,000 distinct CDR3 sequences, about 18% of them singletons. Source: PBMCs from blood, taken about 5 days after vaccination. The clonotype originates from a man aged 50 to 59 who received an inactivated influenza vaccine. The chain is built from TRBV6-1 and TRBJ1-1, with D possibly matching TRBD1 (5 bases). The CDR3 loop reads CASSDRVVTEAFF. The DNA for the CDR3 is TGTGCCAGCAGTGACAGGGTGGTCACTGAAGCTTTCTTT.